This T cell receptor beta chain comes out of a study of molecular identifiers for immune sequencing clone quantification. Study-wide findings and caveats: Clonotypes topping 20 RNA copies carried over 99% of effector molecules but under 1% of naive ones.

Using 10%, 30% or 50% RNA, naive CD8 libraries were derived from roughly 18,000 to 920,000 sorted cells. The CD8+CD4-CCR7+CD45RA+ phenotype defined the sorted naive CD8 T cells. TCRdb called the PCR reads again in MiXCR, with one record for every CDR3 protein. There are tens of thousands of distinct CDR3 sequences in the sample; under 20% occur only once, and 1.4% lies in the top ten. V was pared by 2 bases and J by 1 base, with 10 bases of the junction left unmatched. The CDR3 is made up of 18 amino acids. In this sample, this clonotype turned up many times. Its target is unknown. The origin of this receptor is a human donor in good health. Some libraries in this study had Jurkat cell RNA spiked in. The sample was naive CD8+ T cells from blood, with Jurkat cell RNA spiked in. This sample's subset: FACS-sorted CD8+CD4-CCR7+CD45RA+ naive T cells. The chain recombines TRBV12-3 or TRBV12-4 with TRBJ2-4, with 8 bases identical to TRBD1. The CDR3, as DNA: TGTGCCAGCAGTTTATTTGGACAGGGCAGTTATGCCAAAAACATTCAGTACTTC. This encodes CASSLFGQGSYAKNIQYF.